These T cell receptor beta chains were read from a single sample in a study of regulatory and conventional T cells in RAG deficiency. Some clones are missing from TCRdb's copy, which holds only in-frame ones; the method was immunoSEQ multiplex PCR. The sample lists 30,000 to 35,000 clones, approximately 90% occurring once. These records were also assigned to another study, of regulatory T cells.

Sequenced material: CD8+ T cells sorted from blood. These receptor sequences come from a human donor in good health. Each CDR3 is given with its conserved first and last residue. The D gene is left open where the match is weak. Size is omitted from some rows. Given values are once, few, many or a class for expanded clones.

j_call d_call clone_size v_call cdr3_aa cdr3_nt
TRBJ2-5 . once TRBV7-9 CASQGPGEETQYF TGTGCCAGCCAGGGACCTGGGGAGGAGACCCAGTACTTC
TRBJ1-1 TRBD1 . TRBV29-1 CSVATGDTEAFF TGCAGCGTGGCTACAGGGGACACTGAAGCTTTCTTT
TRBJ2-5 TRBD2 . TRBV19 CASSPRTSGRETQYF TGTGCCAGTAGTCCCCGGACTAGCGGGAGAGAGACCCAGTACTTC
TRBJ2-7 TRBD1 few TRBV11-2 CASSLGGTGEYEQYF TGTGCCAGCAGCTTAGGGGGGACAGGGGAGTACGAGCAGTACTTC
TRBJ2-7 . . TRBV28 CASSLNNGLDRDDYEQYF TGTGCCAGCAGTTTAAACAATGGGTTAGACCGGGACGACTACGAGCAGTACTTC
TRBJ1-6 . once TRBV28 CASRSETTGYNSPLHF TGTGCCAGCAGATCTGAGACAACAGGGTACAATTCACCCCTCCACTTT
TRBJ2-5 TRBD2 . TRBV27 CASSTGGGETQYF TGTGCCAGCAGTACGGGGGGGGGAGAGACCCAGTACTTC
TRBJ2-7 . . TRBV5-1 CASRNTYEQYF TGCGCCAGCAGAAATACCTACGAGCAGTACTTC
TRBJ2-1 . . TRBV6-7 CASSAGTPNRYSNEQFF TGTGCCAGCAGTGCCGGGACTCCGAATCGGTACTCCAATGAGCAGTTCTTC
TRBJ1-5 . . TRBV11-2 CASSLGGAQPQHF TGTGCCAGCAGCTTAGGAGGGGCCCAGCCCCAGCATTTT
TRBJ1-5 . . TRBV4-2 CASSQGPMNSNQPQHF TGTGCCAGCAGCCAAGGCCCCATGAATAGCAATCAGCCCCAGCATTTT
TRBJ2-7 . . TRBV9 CASSVASDSYEQYF TGTGCCAGCAGCGTAGCTAGCGACTCCTACGAGCAGTACTTC
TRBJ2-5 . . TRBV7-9 CASSIRQKIGETQYF TGTGCCAGCAGCATTCGACAGAAAATTGGAGAGACCCAGTACTTC
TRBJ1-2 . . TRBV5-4 CASSSPPDRARWGYTF TGTGCCAGCAGCTCCCCCCCGGACAGAGCCCGCTGGGGCTACACCTTC